This TCR beta chain was observed in a study of cytomegalovirus exposure and HLA in healthy donors. The PCR used 60 Vbeta and 13 Jbeta primers. Measured with immunoSEQ multiplex PCR; TCRdb has only the in-frame clones, and not every one. This table has around 160,000 clones, around 68% appearing once. The source of this sequence is a man aged 50 to 60 in good health and CMV-seronegative. Sequencing used PBMCs.

The CDR3 reads CASSPGRDYGYTF. In DNA, the CDR3 is TGTGCCAGCAGCCCGGGGAGGGACTATGGCTACACCTTC. The V call is TRBV7-8, the J call TRBJ1-2; D is uncertain. The CDR3 loop spans 13 amino acids. V was cut by 5 bases and J by 3 bases, with 10 bases left in between. The germline V gene has CDR1 SGHVS and CDR2 FQNEAQ.